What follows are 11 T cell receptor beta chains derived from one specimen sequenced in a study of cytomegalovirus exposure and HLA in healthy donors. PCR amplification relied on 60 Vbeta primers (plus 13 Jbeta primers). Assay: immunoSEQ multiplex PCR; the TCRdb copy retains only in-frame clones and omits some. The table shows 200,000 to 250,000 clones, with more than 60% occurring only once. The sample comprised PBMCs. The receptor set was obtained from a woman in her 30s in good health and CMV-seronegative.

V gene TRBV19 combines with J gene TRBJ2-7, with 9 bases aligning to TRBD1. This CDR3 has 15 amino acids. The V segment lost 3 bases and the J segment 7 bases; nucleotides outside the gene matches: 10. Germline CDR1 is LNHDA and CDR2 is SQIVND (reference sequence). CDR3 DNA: TGTGCCAGTAGTATTGGACAGGGGCCTCTAAGTGAGCAGTACTTC. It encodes CASSIGQGPLSEQYF.

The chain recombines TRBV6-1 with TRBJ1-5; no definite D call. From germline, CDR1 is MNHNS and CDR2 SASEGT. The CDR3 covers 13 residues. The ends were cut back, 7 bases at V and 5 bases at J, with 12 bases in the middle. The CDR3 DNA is TGTGCCAGCACCCGAGGGAGGGATCAGCCCCAGCATTTT. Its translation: CASTRGRDQPQHF.

DNA of the CDR3: TGTGCCAGCAGTGGGAGAGGGGCCAACGTCCTGACTTTC. This encodes CASSGRGANVLTF. The rearrangement uses TRBV6-1 and TRBJ2-6; no firm D call. Germline V gene data show CDR1 as MNHNS and CDR2 as SASEGT. This CDR3 is built from 13 residues. V was clipped by 4 bases and J by 4 bases, with 5 bases between them.

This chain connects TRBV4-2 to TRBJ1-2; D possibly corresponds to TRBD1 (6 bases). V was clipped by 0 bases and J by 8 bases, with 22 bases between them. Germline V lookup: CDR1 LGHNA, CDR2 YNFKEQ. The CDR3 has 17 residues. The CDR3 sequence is CASSQDLPSGAAIGYTF. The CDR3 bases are TGTGCCAGCAGCCAAGATCTCCCCTCAGGGGCGGCGATCGGCTACACCTTC.

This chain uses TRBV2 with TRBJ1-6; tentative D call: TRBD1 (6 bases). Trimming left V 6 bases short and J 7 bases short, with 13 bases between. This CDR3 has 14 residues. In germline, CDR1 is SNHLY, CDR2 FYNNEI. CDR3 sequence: CASSLQGGNSPLHF. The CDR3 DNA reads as TGTGCCAGCAGCCTACAGGGTGGGAATTCACCCCTCCACTTT. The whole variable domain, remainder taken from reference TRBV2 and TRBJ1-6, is EPEVTQTPSHQVTQMGQEVILRCVPISNHLYFYWYRQILGQKVEFLVSFYNNEISEKSEIFDDQFSVERPDGSNFTLKIRSTKLEDSAMYFCASSLQGGNSPLHFGNGTRLTVT.

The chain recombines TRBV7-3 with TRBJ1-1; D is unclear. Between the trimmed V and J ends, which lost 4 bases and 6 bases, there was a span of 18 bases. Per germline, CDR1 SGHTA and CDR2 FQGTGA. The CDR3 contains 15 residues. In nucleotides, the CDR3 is TGTGCCAGCAGCTCCTCTATTTTAGAGTCGGCTGAAGCTTTCTTT. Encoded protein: CASSSSILESAEAFF. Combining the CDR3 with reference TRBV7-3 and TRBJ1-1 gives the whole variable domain GAGVSQTPSNKVTEKGKYVELRCDPISGHTALYWYRQSLGQGPEFLIYFQGTGAADDSGLPNDRFFAVRPEGSVSTLKIQRTERGDSAVYLCASSSSILESAEAFFGQGTRLTVV.

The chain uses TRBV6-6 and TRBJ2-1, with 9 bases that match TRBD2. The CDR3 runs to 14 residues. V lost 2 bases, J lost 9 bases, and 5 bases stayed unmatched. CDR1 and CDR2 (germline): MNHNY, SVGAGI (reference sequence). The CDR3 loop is CASSYRRGGTEQFF. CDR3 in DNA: TGTGCCAGCAGTTACAGGCGGGGGGGCACTGAGCAGTTCTTC.

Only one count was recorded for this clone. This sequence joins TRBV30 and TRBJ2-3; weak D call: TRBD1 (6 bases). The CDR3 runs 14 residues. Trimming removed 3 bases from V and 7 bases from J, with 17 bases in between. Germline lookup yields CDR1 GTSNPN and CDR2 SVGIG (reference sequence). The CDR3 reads CAWRGAGASNTQYF. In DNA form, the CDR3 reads TGTGCCTGGAGGGGGGCAGGGGCCTCAAATACGCAGTATTTT. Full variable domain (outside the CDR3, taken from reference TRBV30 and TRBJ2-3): SQTIHQWPATLVQPVGSPLSLECTVEGTSNPNLYWYRQAAGRGLQLLFYSVGIGQISSEVPQNLSASRPQDRQFILSSKKLLLSDSGFYLCAWRGAGASNTQYFGPGTRLTVL.

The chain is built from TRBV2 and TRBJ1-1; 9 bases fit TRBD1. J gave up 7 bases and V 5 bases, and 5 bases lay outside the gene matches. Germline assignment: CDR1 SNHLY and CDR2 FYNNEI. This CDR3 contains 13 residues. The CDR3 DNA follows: TGTGCCAGCAGTCGACAGGGGGTAAATGAAGCTTTCTTT. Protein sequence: CASSRQGVNEAFF.

The CDR3 reads CASSSNRLAGIIAKNIQYF. DNA of the CDR3: TGTGCCAGCAGCTCTAATCGGCTAGCGGGGATAATAGCCAAAAACATTCAGTACTTC. The chain recombines TRBV14 with TRBJ2-4; 9 nucleotides agree with TRBD2. Trimming took 5 bases from V and 0 from J; bases not matched to a gene: 14. CDR3 size: 19 residues. Germline loops: CDR1 SGHDN, CDR2 FVKESK.

The CDR3 DNA reads TGTGCCAGCAGCCCCCAGACAGGGGGTAACACTGAAGCTTTCTTT. Translating it yields CASSPQTGGNTEAFF. This chain links TRBV9 with TRBJ1-1; 9 nucleotides align to TRBD1. The CDR3 is 15 residues long. Losses at the gene ends were 4 bases for V and 2 bases for J; bases not matched to a gene: 6. CDR1 and CDR2 from the germline V gene are SGDLS and YYNGEE.